This TCR beta chain was identified in a study of CD8 T cells in ankylosing spondylitis. Regarding the study as a whole: Matched ankylosing spondylitis synovial fluid reportedly showed significant enrichment of disease-linked clones. Made up of under ten highly homologous variants, a TCR beta motif appeared characteristic of ankylosing spondylitis blood. A subset of motif variants has previously been described in the synovial fluid and blood of reactive arthritis.

Each TCR beta library was made by quantitative 5'-RACE that incorporated molecular barcodes. TCRdb recomputed calls from the 5' RACE reads with MiXCR, one row per CDR3 protein. The sample records a few hundred thousand distinct CDR3 sequences, approximately 20% being singletons. Note on this clonotype: The antigen remains unidentified.

V lost 0 bases, J lost 3 bases, and 12 bases stayed unmatched. Germline V CDR1 and CDR2: DFQATT, SNEGSKA (reference sequence). This CDR3 is built from 18 residues. Sample: blood, either unsorted or a sorted T cell fraction (not recorded which). This chain links TRBV20-1 with TRBJ2-7; 12 positions agree with TRBD2. This receptor was obtained from a male donor with ankylosing spondylitis or in good health (not recorded which). DNA for the CDR3: TGCAGTGCTAGAGATTTCCGAGGAGCGACTAGCGGGAGCTACGAGCAGTACTTC. Protein product: CSARDFRGATSGSYEQYF.